This T cell receptor (beta chain) was observed in a study of T cells in Graves' hyperthyroidism and ophthalmopathy (dated by TCRdb to between 2018 and 2020). Background on the whole study: Peripheral blood samples were taken at the time of initial diagnosis, prior to any treatment. To identify TCR V-J signatures that set the groups apart, the researchers used a discovery cohort of about a hundred patients, made up of 40 to 45 with Graves' ophthalmopathy and some 58 with stable Graves' hyperthyroidism. The 75 to 100 discovery patients were divided at random into training and test sets in a 7:3 ratio. The study also compared thyroid tissue and blood T-cell repertoires from a handful of Graves' hyperthyroidism patients. According to the paper, TCR Vbeta CDR3 sequencing was carried out on 120 to 150 peripheral blood samples, which came from more than 40 ophthalmopathy, around 74 hyperthyroidism and about 17 progressor patients. Once sampling was done, hyperthyroidism patients were given methimazole at a starting dose of 30 mg daily, whereas ophthalmopathy patients were given high-dose intravenous methylprednisolone. Whether ophthalmopathy could be predicted prospectively was tested in an independent validation cohort made up of roughly 19 hyperthyroidism patients plus 17 patients who later progressed to ophthalmopathy.

Paper-wide results and their limitations: Most expanded thyroid clonotypes (frequency above 0.001) were also found in blood, which suggests that blood repertoires may mirror thyroid immune responses. Sample size was not statistically predetermined, and investigators were not blinded to group allocation. During validation, the model predicted progression to ophthalmopathy a median of approximately 7 months ahead of onset, with approximately 70% sensitivity and 72% to 80% specificity. A model built on a 13 V-J signature distinguished ophthalmopathy from stable hyperthyroidism, reaching around 88% sensitivity and 81.08% specificity in cross-validation and 80%/75% in testing.

The sample holds many counts of this clonotype. This receptor's antigen is unknown. Per-base quality was not reported, and no clone a single base away is much larger than it. In the germline V gene (reference sequence), CDR1 corresponds to DFQATT and CDR2 to SNEGSKA. Trimming removed 5 bases from V and 4 bases from J, leaving 18 bases between the germline ends. The CDR3 covers 14 residues, taking in both the cysteine and the phenylalanine. Only the CDR3 part of the read is kept: 42 bases, read in frame from the first base. Stable Graves' hyperthyroidism was defined as the absence of progression to ophthalmopathy over 18 months of follow-up. Hyperthyroidism patients were newly diagnosed, had a disease duration of under 2 months, and were aged 18 to 65 years. Exclusion was applied to patients with uncontrolled infections, other autoimmune diseases, pregnancy or lactation. Clinical symptoms, serum thyroxine and TRAb, thyroid ultrasound, and orbital computed tomography formed the basis for the diagnoses. PBMCs were separated from 7.5 to 10 ml of fresh peripheral blood using Ficoll-Paque density gradient centrifugation. Total RNA was extracted with Trizol reagent, and quality was checked on an Agilent 2100 Bioanalyzer.

Amplification of TCR beta CDR3 regions was carried out from RNA transcripts. The first round of RT-PCR for the TCR CDR3 was performed with the HTBI primer set and the Qiagen OneStep RT-PCR kit. The libraries were constructed in a second round of multiplex PCR and then size-selected and purified. Paired-end sequencing of the libraries was performed with 100 bp reads on an Illumina HiSeq2000. On the authors' methods: SOAPnuke was used to process the raw data, removing reads that contained adapters or uncalled bases, had a mean Phred below 15, or lacked an exact match to the constant primer or identifier. COPE v1.2.5 was used to merge the high-quality paired reads, and each unique nucleotide sequence was defined as a clonotype. MiTCR v1.1 was used to align clonotypes to the IMGT TRBV, TRBD and TRBJ reference segments. The analysis included only V-J combinations with a frequency above 0.0001, which together covered roughly 99% of the repertoires. A TCS score was defined as the ratio between F50 (clonal expansion) and ExV (chaos), using BLOSUM62-based TCRdist between CDR3 peptides within each V-J. Welch's t-statistics and random forest reduced just over 500 V-J features to roughly 13, which were used in a naive Bayes classifier (R e1071). TCRdb applied fastp at Q25 and MiXCR to the public reads, then kept only in-frame beta chains. Rows with one shared CDR3 protein collapse into an entry with the most common genes and DNA. None of the V and J calls come from the authors' own analysis; TCRdb made them. For this sample there are roughly 200,000 distinct CDR3 sequences; approximately 16% appear just once. The ten largest clones add up to roughly 55% of the sample.

This receptor chain uses TRBV20-1 and TRBJ2-7; the D gene assignment is perhaps TRBD1 or TRBD2, with each matching 5 bases. Sequencing input: blood. This sequence was found in a woman aged 50 to 60 with Graves' hyperthyroidism. The CDR3 reads CSARQAGTGYEQYF. The DNA sequence is given as TGCAGTGCTCGGCAAGCCGGGACGGGTTACGAGCAGTACTTC.